This record concerns one T cell receptor beta chain sequence. Trimming at V came to 3 bases and at J to 7 bases, leaving 10 bases not matched to a gene. The CDR3 totals 14 residues. The V gene's germline CDR1 is SGHRS and CDR2 YFSETQ. Assay used: immunoSEQ multiplex PCR; TCRdb lists only in-frame clones, some missing. The data hold tens of thousands of clones, with around 95% observed a single time. The data stem from a study of control samples from healthy donors and cancer patients. This receptor was taken from a woman under 30 in good health. This sequence joins TRBV5-1 and TRBJ2-7; TRBD2 matches 7 bases. Specimen: blood. In nucleotides, the CDR3 is TGCGCCAGCAGCTCCCGGGACTACCGAGGAGAGCAGTACTTC. Translating it yields CASSSRDYRGEQYF. The complete variable domain, with remaining parts taken from reference TRBV5-1 and TRBJ2-7, reads KAGVTQTPRYLIKTRGQQVTLSCSPISGHRSVSWYQQTPGQGLQFLFEYFSETQRNKGNFPGRFSGRQFSNSRSEMNVSTLELGDSALYLCASSSRDYRGEQYFGPGTRLTVT.